A few counts support the clone carrying this T cell receptor (beta chain). Antigen: not known. V shed 6 bases and J 7 bases; nucleotides not matched to a gene: 8. CDR3 length equals 13 residues. This sample is drawn from a study of T cells after yellow fever vaccination. Study-level information: Libraries from low-cell-number fractions were prepared with the SMART-Seq v4 Ultra Low Input RNA kit. Whole-study results and caveats: A weaker secondary response peaked on day 5, the primary on day 15. Post-booster repertoires contained most primary-vaccination clones again (almost 97% CD4, around 88% CD8).

5'RACE template switching generated TCR cDNA, adding a universal primer site and UMIs. TCRdb independently ran MiXCR on the 5' RACE reads; one entry per CDR3 protein. The table has 550,000 or so distinct CDR3 sequences, over 15% seen once. The J gene is TRBJ2-7, the V gene TRBV12-3 or TRBV12-4; TRBD1 aligns across 8 bases. This clonotype was sampled from a man aged 30 to 39 who received the YFV17D yellow fever vaccine. The sequenced sample was PBMCs, obtained 15 days after the yellow fever booster vaccination. The chain's CDR3 is CASRRGTGGEQYF. CDR3 in DNA: TGTGCCAGCAGGAGGGGAACAGGGGGTGAGCAGTACTTC.